This T cell receptor beta chain was found in a study of control samples from healthy donors and cancer patients. In the case of this clone: Distinct nucleotide sequences in the sample also encode this CDR3.

Trimming removed 5 bases from V and 5 bases from J, with 6 bases in between. The CDR3 has 11 amino acids. Germline values: CDR1 SEHNR, CDR2 FQNEAQ (reference sequence). Repertoires were generated with immunoSEQ multiplex PCR, while TCRdb's copy carries only in-frame clones and drops some. The table has about 410,000 clones, approximately 92% seen once. Sequencing input: PBMCs. The TCR originated in a man aged 35 to 55 with head and neck cancer. The chain links TRBV7-9 to TRBJ2-5; perhaps TRBD1 as D (5 bases). As DNA, the CDR3 is TGTGCCAGCAGCCCAGGGGAGACCCAGTACTTC. Its translation: CASSPGETQYF.